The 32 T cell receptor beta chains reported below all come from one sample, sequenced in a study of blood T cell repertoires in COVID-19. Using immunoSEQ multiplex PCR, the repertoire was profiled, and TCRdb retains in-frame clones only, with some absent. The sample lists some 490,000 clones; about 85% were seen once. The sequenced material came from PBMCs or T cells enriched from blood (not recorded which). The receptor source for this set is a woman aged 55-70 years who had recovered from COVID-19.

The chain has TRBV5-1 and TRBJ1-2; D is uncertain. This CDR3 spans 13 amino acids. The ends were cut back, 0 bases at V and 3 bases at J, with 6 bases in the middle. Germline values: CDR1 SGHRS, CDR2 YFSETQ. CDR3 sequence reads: CASSLGADYGYTF. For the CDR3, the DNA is TGCGCCAGCAGCTTGGGGGCAGACTATGGCTACACCTTC.

The CDR3 region has the DNA TGTGCCAGCAGCCGATTAAGGGGGGGGCTAGCCTGGGGCAATGAGCAGTTCTTC. The encoded protein is CASSRLRGGLAWGNEQFF. The rearrangement links TRBV9 to TRBJ2-1; TRBD2 is a possible D gene (7 bases). V was pared by 4 bases and J by 6 bases, with 26 bases between. The CDR3 loop spans 18 amino acids. Per the germline V gene, CDR1 is SGDLS and CDR2 is YYNGEE.

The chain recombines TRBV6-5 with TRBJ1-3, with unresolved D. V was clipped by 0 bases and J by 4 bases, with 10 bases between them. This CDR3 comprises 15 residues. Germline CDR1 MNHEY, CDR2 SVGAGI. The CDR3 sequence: CASSYSREVGNTIYF. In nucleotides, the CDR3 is TGTGCCAGCAGTTACTCGCGGGAAGTGGGAAACACCATATATTTT.

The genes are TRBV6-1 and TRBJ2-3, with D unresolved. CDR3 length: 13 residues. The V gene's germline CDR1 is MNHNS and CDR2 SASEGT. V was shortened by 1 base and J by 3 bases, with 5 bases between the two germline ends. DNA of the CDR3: TGTGCCAGCAGTGAAGTCTTTACAGATACGCAGTATTTT. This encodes CASSEVFTDTQYF.

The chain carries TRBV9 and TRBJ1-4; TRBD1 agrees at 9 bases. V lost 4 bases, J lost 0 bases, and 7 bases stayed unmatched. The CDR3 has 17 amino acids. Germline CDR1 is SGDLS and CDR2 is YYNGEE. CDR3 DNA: TGTGCCAGCAGCCTGGGGACAGGGATTGCAACTAATGAAAAACTGTTTTTT. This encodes CASSLGTGIATNEKLFF.

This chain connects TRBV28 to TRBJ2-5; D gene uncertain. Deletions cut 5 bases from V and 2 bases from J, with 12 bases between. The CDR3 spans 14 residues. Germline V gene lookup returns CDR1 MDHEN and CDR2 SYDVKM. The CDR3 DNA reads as TGTGCCAGCAGTCCCCGAGTGGTACAAGAGACCCAGTACTTC. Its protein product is CASSPRVVQETQYF.

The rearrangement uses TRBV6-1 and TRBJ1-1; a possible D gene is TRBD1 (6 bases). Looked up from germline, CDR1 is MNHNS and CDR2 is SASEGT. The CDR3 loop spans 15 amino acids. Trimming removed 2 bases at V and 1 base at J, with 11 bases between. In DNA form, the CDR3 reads TGTGCCAGCAGTGAATTTACAGGGACGAACACTGAAGCTTTCTTT. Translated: CASSEFTGTNTEAFF.

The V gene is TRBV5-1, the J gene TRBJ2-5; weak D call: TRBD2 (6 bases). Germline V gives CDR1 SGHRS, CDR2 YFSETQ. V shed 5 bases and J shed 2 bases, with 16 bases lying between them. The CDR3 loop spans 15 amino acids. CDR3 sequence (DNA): TGCGCCAGCAGTCAGACCGGGACTGCTCAAGAGACCCAGTACTTC. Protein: CASSQTGTAQETQYF.

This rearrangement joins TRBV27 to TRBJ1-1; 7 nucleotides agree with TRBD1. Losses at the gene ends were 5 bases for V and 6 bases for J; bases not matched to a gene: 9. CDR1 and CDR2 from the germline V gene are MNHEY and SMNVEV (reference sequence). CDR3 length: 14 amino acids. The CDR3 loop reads CASSVQRGQAEAFF. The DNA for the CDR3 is TGTGCCAGCAGTGTCCAAAGGGGGCAGGCTGAAGCTTTCTTT.

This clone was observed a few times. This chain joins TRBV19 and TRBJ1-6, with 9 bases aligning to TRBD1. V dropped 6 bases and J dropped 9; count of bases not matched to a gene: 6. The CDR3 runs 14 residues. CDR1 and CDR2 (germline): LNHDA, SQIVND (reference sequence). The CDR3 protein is CASRQGAVGSPLHF. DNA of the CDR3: TGTGCCAGTAGACAGGGGGCGGTGGGTTCACCCCTCCACTTT.

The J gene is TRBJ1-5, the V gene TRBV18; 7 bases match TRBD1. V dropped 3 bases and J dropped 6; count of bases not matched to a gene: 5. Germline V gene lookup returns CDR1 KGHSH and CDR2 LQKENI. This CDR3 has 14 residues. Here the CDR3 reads CASSPNRGGQPQHF. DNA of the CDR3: TGTGCCAGCTCACCCAACAGGGGAGGTCAGCCCCAGCATTTT.

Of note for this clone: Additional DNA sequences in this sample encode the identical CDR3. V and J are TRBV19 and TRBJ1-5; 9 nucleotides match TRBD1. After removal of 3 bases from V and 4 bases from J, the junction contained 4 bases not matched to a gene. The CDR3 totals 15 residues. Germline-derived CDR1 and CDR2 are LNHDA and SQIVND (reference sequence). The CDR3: CASSILGQGNQPQHF. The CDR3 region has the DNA TGTGCCAGTAGTATTCTCGGACAGGGGAATCAGCCCCAGCATTTT.

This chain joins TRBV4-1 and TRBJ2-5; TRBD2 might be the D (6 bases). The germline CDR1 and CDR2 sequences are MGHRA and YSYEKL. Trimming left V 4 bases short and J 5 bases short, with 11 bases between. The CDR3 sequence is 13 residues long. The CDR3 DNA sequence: TGCGCCAGCAGCCTAGTGGGGAGGGAGACCCAGTACTTC. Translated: CASSLVGRETQYF.

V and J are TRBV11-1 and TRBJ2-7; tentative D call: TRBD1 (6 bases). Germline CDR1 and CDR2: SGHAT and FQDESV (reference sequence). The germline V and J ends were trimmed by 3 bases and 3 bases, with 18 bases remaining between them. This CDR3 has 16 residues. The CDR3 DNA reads TGTGCCAGCAGCTTCCGGGACACGAGTGGAGTCTACGAGCAGTACGTC. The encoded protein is CASSFRDTSGVYEQYV.

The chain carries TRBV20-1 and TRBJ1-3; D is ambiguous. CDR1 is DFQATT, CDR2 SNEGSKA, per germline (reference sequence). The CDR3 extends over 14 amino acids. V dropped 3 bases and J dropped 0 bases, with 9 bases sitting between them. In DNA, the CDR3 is TGCAGTGCTAGTGGGTGGCCCTCTGGAAACACCATATATTTT. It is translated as CSASGWPSGNTIYF.

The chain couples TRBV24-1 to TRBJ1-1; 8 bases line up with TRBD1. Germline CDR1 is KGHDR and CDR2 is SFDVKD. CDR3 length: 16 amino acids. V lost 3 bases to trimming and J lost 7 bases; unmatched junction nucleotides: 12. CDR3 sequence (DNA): TGTGCCACCAGTGATGGCTCCCGGACAGGGAGGGATGAAGCTTTCTTT. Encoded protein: CATSDGSRTGRDEAFF.

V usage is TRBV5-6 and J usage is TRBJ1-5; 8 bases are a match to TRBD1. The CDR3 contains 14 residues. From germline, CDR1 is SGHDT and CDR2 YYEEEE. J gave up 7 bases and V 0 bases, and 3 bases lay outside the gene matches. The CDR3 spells CASSLGYRGQPQHF. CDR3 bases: TGTGCCAGCAGCTTGGGTTACAGGGGGCAGCCCCAGCATTTT. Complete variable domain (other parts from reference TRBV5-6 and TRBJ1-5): DAGVTQSPTHLIKTRGQQVTLRCSPKSGHDTVSWYQQALGQGPQFIFQYYEEEERQRGNFPDRFSGHQFPNYSSELNVNALLLGDSALYLCASSLGYRGQPQHFGDGTRLSIL.

The CDR3 nucleotides read TGCGCCAGCAGTGAGTCGTTTGGAACAGGGCGGGGGAATGAGCAGTTCTTC. It translates to CASSESFGTGRGNEQFF. The V gene is TRBV10-2, the J gene TRBJ2-1, with D possibly matching TRBD2 (7 bases). The CDR3 is 17 amino acids. Germline CDR1 reads WSHSY; CDR2 reads SAAADI. Trimming left V 0 bases short and J 7 bases short, with 19 bases between.

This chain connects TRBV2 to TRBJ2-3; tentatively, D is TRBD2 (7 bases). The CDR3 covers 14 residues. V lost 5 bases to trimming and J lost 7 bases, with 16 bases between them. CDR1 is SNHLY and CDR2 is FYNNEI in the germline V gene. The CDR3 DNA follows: TGTGCCAGCAGTCTGAGGGGGGGGCCCAATACGCAGTATTTT. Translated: CASSLRGGPNTQYF.

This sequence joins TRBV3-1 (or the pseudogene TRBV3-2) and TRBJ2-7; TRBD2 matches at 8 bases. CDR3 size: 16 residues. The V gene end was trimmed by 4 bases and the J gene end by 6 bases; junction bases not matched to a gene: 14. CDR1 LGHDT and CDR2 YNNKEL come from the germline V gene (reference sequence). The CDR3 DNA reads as TGTGCCAGCAGCCGAGAGGGGGTCGGGGGGGCCGCCGAGCAGTACTTC. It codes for CASSREGVGGAAEQYF.

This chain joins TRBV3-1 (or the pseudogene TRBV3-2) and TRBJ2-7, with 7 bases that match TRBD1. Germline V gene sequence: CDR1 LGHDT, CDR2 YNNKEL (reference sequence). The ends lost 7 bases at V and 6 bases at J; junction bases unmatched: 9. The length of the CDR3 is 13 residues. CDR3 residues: CASTRQGKGEQYF. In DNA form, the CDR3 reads TGTGCCAGCACCCGACAGGGAAAGGGCGAGCAGTACTTC.

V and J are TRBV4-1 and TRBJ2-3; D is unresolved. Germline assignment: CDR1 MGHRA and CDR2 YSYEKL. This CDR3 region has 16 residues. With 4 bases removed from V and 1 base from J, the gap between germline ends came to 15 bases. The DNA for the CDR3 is TGCGCCAGCAGCCTGGCAAGAGGCCCCGGCACAGATACGCAGTATTTT. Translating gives CASSLARGPGTDTQYF.

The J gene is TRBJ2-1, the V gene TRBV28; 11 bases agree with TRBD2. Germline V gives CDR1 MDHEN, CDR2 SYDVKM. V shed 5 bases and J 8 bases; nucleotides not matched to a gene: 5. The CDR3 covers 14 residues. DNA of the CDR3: TGTGCCAGCAGTCCGACTAGCGGGGATGATGAGCAGTTCTTC. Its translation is CASSPTSGDDEQFF.

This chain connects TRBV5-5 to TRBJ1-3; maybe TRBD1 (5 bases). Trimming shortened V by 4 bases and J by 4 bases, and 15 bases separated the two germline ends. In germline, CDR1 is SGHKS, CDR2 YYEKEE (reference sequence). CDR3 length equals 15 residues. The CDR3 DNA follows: TGTGCCAGCAGCCTCCACCTGGGGCGCGGAAACACCATATATTTT. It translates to CASSLHLGRGNTIYF.

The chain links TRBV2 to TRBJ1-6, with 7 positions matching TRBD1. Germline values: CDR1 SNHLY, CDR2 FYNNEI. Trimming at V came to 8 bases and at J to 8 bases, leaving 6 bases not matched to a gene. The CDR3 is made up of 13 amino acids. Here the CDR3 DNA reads TGTGCCAGCCGAAGGACAGGAGATTCACCCCTCCACTTT. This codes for CASRRTGDSPLHF.

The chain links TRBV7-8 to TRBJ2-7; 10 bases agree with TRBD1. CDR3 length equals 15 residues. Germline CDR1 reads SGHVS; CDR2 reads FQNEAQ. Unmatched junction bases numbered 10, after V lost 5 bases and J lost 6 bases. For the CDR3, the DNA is TGTGCCAGCAGCCCAGCCGGGACAGGGGAAAGCGAGCAGTACTTC. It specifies CASSPAGTGESEQYF.

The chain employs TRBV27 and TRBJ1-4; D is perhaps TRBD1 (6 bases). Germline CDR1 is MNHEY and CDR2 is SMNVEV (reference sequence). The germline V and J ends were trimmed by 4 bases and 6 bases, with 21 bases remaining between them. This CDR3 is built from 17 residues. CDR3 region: CASSSLPNREMDEKLFF. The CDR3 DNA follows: TGTGCCAGCAGTTCCCTACCGAACAGGGAGATGGATGAAAAACTGTTTTTT.

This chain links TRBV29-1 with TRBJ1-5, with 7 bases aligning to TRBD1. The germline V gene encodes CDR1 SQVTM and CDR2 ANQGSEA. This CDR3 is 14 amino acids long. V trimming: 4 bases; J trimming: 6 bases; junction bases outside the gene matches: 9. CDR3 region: CSVGDRLQGQPQHF. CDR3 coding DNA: TGCAGCGTTGGGGACAGACTACAGGGTCAGCCCCAGCATTTT.

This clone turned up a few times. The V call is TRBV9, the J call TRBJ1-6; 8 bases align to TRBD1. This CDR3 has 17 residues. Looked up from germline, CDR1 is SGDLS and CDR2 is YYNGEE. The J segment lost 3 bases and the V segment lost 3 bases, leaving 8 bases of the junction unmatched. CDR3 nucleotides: TGTGCCAGCAGCGCAGGGGGCAGGGGCAACTATAATTCACCCCTCCACTTT. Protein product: CASSAGGRGNYNSPLHF.

The CDR3: CASSEASTGVGQPQHF. In DNA form, the CDR3 reads TGTGCCAGCAGTGAAGCAAGCACGGGGGTGGGTCAGCCCCAGCATTTT. The J gene is TRBJ1-5, the V gene TRBV2; TRBD1 is a possible D gene (5 bases). V was trimmed by 0 bases and J by 6 bases, leaving 15 bases between them. The germline V gene encodes CDR1 SNHLY and CDR2 FYNNEI. The CDR3 totals 16 residues.

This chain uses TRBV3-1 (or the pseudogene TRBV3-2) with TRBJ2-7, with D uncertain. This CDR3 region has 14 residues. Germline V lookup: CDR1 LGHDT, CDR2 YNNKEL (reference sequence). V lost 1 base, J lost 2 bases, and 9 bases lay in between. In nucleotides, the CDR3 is TGTGCCAGCAGCCAAGGTACGGGTCCCTACGAGCAGTACTTC. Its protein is CASSQGTGPYEQYF.

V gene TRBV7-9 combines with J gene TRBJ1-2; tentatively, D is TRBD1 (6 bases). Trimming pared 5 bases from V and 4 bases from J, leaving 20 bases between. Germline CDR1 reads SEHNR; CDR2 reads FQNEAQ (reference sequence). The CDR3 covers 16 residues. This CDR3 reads CASSLLGGEGAYGYTF. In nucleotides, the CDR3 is TGTGCCAGCAGCCTTCTAGGGGGGGAAGGGGCCTATGGCTACACCTTC.